This T cell receptor (beta chain) was identified during a study of blood T cell repertoires in COVID-19. Study overall: Acute and convalescent COVID-19 samples came from the United States, Italy and Spain. From T cells, B-cell-depleted T cells, or PBMCs came the material, which was cDNA or gDNA.

Methods used by the authors: Cell counts per sample came from amplifying reference gene primers. Profiled with immunoSEQ multiplex PCR; TCRdb holds only in-frame clones, not every one. V, J and clone size reflect that table, while D and trimming were determined from the DNA. Of around 140,000 clones in the sample, over 70% are singletons; the top ten hold 3.5%. The V and J ends lost 0 bases and 6 bases respectively, with 15 bases between them. Germline values: CDR1 SGDLS, CDR2 YYNGEE. The CDR3 contains 16 residues. This sequence originates from a man aged 70 or older who had recovered from COVID-19. The chain joins TRBV9 to TRBJ2-2, with D possibly TRBD2 on 5 matching bases. The sample was peripheral blood. This CDR3 reads CASSVVMEVAAGELFF. The DNA for the CDR3 is TGTGCCAGCAGCGTAGTGATGGAGGTGGCCGCCGGGGAGCTGTTTTTT.